The 2 T cell receptor beta chains below all came from one sample that was sequenced in a study of shared clonotypes between healthy human individuals. This table comes from immunoSEQ multiplex PCR, and its TCRdb copy is limited to in-frame clones, with some not included. This sample yields more than 500,000 clones, of which around 96% are seen a single time; 0.095% to 0.14% belongs to the top ten. Terminally differentiated effector memory CD45RA+ cells were excluded by CCR7 positive selection of CD45RO-negative cells. The sample was naive CD8+ T cells sorted from blood. The origin of the receptors is a woman aged 30 to 39 in good health.

The chain recombines TRBV6-6 with TRBJ2-7; TRBD1 might be the D (7 bases). The germline V and J ends were trimmed by 0 bases and 4 bases, with 13 bases remaining between them. The germline CDR1 and CDR2 sequences are MNHNY and SVGAGI (reference sequence). There are 15 residues in the CDR3. Written as DNA, the CDR3 is TGTGCCAGCAGTTACTCGGAGACAGGGACTTACGAGCAGTACTTC. This translates into CASSYSETGTYEQYF.

This chain joins TRBV15 and TRBJ2-1, with D unresolved. This CDR3 is 14 amino acids long. Germline-derived CDR1 and CDR2 are LNHNV and YYDKDF (reference sequence). Trimming removed 5 bases from V and 1 base from J, with 9 bases in between. CDR3 in DNA: TGTGCCACCAGCCCCCATGCGTCCTACAATGAGCAGTTCTTC. Translated: CATSPHASYNEQFF.